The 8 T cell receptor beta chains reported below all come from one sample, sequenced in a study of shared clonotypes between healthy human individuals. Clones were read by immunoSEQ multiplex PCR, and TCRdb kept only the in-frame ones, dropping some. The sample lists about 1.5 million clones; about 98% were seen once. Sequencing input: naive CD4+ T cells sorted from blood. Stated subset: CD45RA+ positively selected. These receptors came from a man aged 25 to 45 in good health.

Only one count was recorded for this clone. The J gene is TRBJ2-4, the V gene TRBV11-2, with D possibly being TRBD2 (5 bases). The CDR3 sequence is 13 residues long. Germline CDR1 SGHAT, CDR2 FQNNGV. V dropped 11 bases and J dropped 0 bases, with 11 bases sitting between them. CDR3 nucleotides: TGTGCCTCGAGAGGGATAGCCAAAAACATTCAGTACTTC. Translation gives CASRGIAKNIQYF.

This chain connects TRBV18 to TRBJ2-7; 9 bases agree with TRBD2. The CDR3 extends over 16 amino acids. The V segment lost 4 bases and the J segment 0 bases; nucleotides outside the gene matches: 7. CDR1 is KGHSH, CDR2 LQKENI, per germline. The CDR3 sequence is CASSQGLAILSYEQYF. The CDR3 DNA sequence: TGTGCCAGCTCACAAGGACTAGCGATCCTCTCCTACGAGCAGTACTTC.

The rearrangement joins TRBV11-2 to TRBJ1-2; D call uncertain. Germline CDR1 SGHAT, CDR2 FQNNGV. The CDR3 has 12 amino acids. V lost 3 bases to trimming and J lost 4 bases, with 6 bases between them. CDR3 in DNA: TGTGCCAGCAGCTTTAATCGCTATGGCTACACCTTC. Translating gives CASSFNRYGYTF.

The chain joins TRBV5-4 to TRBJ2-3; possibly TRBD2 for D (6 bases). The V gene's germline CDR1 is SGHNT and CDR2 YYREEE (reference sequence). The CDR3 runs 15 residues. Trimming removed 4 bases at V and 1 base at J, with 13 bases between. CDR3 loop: CASSPSGGGTDTQYF. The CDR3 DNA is TGTGCCAGCAGCCCCAGCGGAGGGGGCACAGATACGCAGTATTTT.

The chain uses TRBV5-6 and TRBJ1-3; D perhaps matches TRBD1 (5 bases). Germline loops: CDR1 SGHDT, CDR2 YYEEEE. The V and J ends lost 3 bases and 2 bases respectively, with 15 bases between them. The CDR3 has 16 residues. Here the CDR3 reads CASSYDGGNAGNTIYF. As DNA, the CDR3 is TGTGCCAGCAGCTATGATGGGGGGAACGCTGGAAACACCATATATTTT.

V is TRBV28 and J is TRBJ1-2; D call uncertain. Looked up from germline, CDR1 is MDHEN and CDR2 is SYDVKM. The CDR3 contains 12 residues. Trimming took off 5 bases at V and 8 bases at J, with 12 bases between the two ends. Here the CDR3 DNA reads TGTGCCAGCAGTCCAGGCGTTTCGGGCTACACCTTC. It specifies CASSPGVSGYTF.

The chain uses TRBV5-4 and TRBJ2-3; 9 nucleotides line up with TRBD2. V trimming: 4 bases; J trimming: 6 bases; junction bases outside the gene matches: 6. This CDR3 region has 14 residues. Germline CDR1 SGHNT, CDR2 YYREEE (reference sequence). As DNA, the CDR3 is TGTGCCAGCAGCGTTAGCGGGAGAGAGGATACGCAGTATTTT. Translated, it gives CASSVSGREDTQYF.

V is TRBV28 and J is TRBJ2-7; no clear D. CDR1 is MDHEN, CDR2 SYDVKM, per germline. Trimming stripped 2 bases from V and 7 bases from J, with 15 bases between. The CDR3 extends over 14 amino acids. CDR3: CASSLVSVTREQYF. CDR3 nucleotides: TGTGCCAGCAGTTTAGTAAGTGTTACAAGGGAGCAGTACTTC.